This TCR beta chain was recovered during a study of cytomegalovirus exposure and HLA in healthy donors. V was cut by 5 bases and J by 0 bases, with 8 bases left in between. From germline, CDR1 is MGHRA and CDR2 YSYEKL. The CDR3 consists of 14 residues. Both 60 Vbeta primers and 13 Jbeta primers went into the PCR. TCRdb keeps only in-frame clones here, not all; method: immunoSEQ multiplex PCR. Of about 180,000 clones listed, roughly 80% are singletons. The clonotype comes from a girl between 5 and 17 years old in good health and CMV-seropositive. The sequenced material came from PBMCs. The rearrangement joins TRBV4-1 to TRBJ1-3; D is unresolved. CDR3 in DNA: TGCGCCAGCAGCAAAGGAGTCTCTGGAAACACCATATATTTT. It encodes CASSKGVSGNTIYF.